This T cell receptor beta chain was found in a study of cytomegalovirus exposure and HLA in healthy donors. Study-wide context: Approximately 85 million unique TCRs from HLA-typed donors were held in an early data release.

The primer mix had 60 Vbeta and 13 Jbeta primers. Profiling relied on immunoSEQ multiplex PCR, and the TCRdb table lists in-frame clones only, not all of them. The sample consists of about 160,000 clones, around four fifths of them appearing once. General study points: Testing in vitro showed a few CMV-associated chains specific for CMV antigens. In a later analysis, HLA-associated TCR beta chains were more clonally expanded than equally common others. Per a prior analysis, the majority of TCR beta V segments were productive roughly 90% or roughly 30% of the time.

A word on this clone: Its antigen remains unknown.

This clonotype was obtained from a boy between 2 and 10 years old in good health and CMV-seronegative. Sequenced input: PBMCs.

The CDR3 nucleotides are TGTGCCAGCTCACCCCCGGACAGGGGGCGGGGGACTGAAGCTTTCTTT. Translating gives CASSPPDRGRGTEAFF. The chain joins TRBV18 to TRBJ1-1; 11 nucleotides align to TRBD1. Losses at the gene ends were 3 bases for V and 5 bases for J; bases not matched to a gene: 8. The CDR3 consists of 16 residues. Germline CDR1 reads KGHSH; CDR2 reads LQKENI.